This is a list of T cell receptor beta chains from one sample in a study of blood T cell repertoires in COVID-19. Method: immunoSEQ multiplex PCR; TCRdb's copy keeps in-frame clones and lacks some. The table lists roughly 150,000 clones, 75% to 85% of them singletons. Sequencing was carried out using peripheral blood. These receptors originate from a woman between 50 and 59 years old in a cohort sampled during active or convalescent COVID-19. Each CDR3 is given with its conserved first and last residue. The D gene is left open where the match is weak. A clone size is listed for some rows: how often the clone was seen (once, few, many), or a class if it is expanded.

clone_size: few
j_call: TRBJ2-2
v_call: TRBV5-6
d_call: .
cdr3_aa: CASSFWPGLPPNTGELFF
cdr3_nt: TGTGCCAGCAGCTTTTGGCCGGGACTCCCGCCGAACACCGGGGAGCTGTTTTTT

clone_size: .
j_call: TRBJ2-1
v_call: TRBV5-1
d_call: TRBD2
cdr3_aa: CASSPPLAGLPNEQFF
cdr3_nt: TGCGCCAGCAGCCCCCCACTAGCGGGGCTACCAAATGAGCAGTTCTTC

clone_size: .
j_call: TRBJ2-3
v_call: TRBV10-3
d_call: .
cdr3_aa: CAISGKLIAGTDTQYF
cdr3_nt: TGTGCCATCAGTGGGAAACTAATAGCGGGCACAGATACGCAGTATTTT

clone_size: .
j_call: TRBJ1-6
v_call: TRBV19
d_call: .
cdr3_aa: CASSILAGYNSPLHF
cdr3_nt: TGTGCCAGTAGTATCCTTGCGGGTTATAATTCACCCCTCCACTTT

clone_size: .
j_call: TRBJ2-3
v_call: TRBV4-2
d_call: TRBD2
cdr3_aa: CASSPVGVGGHTDTQYF
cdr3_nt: TGTGCCAGCAGCCCAGTAGGTGTGGGAGGGCATACAGATACGCAGTATTTT

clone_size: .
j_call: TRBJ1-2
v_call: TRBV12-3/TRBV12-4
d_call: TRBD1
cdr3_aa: CASSETGEYGYTF
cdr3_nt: TGTGCCAGCAGTGAGACAGGGGAATATGGCTACACCTTC

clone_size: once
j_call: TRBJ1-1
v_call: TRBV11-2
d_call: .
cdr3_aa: CASTSPGLSEAFF
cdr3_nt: TGTGCCAGCACCTCTCCGGGTTTATCTGAAGCTTTCTTT

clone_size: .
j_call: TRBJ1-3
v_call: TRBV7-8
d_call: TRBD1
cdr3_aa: CASSIGQGSGNTIYF
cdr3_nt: TGTGCCAGCAGCATTGGACAGGGCTCTGGAAACACCATATATTTT

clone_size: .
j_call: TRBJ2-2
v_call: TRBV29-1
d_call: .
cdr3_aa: CSVSGSWDTGELFF
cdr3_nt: TGCAGCGTATCGGGGAGTTGGGACACCGGGGAGCTGTTTTTT

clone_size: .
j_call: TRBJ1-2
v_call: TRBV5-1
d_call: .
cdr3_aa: CASSWAAEFGYTF
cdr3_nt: TGCGCCAGCAGCTGGGCAGCCGAGTTTGGCTACACCTTC

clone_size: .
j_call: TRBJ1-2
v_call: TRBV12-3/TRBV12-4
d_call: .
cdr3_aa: CASSLPGGGGYTF
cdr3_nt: TGTGCCAGCAGTTTACCGGGTGGCGGTGGCTACACCTTC

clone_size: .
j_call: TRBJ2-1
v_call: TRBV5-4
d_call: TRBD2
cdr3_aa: CASSHGTKNEQFF
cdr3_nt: TGTGCCAGCAGCCACGGGACTAAAAATGAGCAGTTCTTC

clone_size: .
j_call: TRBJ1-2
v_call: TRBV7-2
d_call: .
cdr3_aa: CASSLTRYGYTF
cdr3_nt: TGTGCCAGCAGCTTAACAAGATATGGCTACACCTTC

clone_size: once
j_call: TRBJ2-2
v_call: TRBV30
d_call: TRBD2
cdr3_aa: CAWNPGTSGITGELFF
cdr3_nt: TGTGCCTGGAACCCAGGGACTAGCGGGATCACCGGGGAGCTGTTTTTT

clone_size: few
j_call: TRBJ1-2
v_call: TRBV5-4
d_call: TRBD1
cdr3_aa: CASSLEGAFSGYTF
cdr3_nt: TGTGCCAGCAGCTTGGAGGGGGCGTTCTCTGGCTACACCTTC

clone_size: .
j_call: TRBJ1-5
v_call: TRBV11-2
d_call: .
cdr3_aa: CASSSTTGPHGTQHF
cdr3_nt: TGTGCCAGCAGCTCGACCACAGGGCCCCATGGGACCCAGCATTTT

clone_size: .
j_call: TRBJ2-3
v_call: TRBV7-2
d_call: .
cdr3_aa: CASSSATNTDTQYF
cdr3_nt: TGTGCCAGCAGCTCAGCGACAAACACAGATACGCAGTATTTT

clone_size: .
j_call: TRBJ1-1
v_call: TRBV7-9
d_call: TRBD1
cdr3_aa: CASSSWTGWNTEAFF
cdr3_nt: TGTGCCAGCAGCTCCTGGACAGGGTGGAACACTGAAGCTTTCTTT

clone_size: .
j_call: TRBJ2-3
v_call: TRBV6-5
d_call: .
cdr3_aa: CASSYSAGNTQYF
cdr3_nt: TGTGCCAGCAGTTACTCGGCGGGGAATACGCAGTATTTT

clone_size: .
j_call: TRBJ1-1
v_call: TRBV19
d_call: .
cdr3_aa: CASSIKVASEAFF
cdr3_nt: TGTGCCAGTAGTATTAAAGTAGCAAGTGAAGCTTTCTTT